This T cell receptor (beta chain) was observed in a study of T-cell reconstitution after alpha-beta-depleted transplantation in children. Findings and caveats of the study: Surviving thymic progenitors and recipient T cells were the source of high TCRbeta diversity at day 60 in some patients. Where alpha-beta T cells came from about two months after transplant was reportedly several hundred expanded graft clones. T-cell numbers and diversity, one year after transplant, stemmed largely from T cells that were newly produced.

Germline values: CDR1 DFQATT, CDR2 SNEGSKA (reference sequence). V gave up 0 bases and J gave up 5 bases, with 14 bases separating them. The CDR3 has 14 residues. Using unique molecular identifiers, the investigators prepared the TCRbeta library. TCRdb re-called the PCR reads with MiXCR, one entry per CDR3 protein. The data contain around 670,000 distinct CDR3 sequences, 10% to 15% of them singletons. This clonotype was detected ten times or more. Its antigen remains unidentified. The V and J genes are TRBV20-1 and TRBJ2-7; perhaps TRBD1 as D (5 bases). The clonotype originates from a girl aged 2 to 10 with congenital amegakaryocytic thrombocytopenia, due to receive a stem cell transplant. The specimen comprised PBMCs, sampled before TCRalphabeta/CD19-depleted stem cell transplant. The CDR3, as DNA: TGCAGTGCTAGAGATAGGCAAGGGGAAAACGAGCAGTACTTC. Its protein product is CSARDRQGENEQYF.